This T cell receptor beta chain was recorded in a study of blood T cells in healthy people across ages. Notes on the study in general: In older individuals, TCR beta diversity per million T cells was lower, falling roughly linearly with age.

To note about this clonotype: The antigen is undetermined.

Total RNA, at least 5.5 micrograms per sample, came from PBMCs. A sample-barcoded 5' primer and a J-beta primer mix were used in a second PCR of about 6 to 11 cycles. Each cDNA molecule received a tag from a template-switch adaptor that had 12 random nucleotides. MiXCR, applied by TCRdb to the 5' RACE reads, yields one record per CDR3 protein. The sample contains some 900,000 distinct CDR3 sequences, roughly 50% of which appear only once. The germline V gene encodes CDR1 SGHRS and CDR2 YFSETQ. This CDR3 contains 16 residues. V gave up 0 bases and J gave up 0 bases; unmatched junction bases: 5. Sequenced: blood. The sequence derives from a man aged 25 to 40 in good health. The chain couples TRBV5-1 to TRBJ1-2, with 7 bases matching TRBD1. CDR3 residues: CASSLGQGRPNYGYTF. CDR3 sequence (DNA): TGCGCCAGCAGCTTGGGACAGGGCCGCCCTAACTATGGCTACACCTTC.